This T cell receptor (beta chain) stems from a study of T cell repertoires in cytomegalovirus infection. About the research overall: TCR beta signatures that were public indicated CMV infection and matching HLA type. Points from the study as a whole: People with CMV and the relevant HLA were identified by cumulative public TCR beta family frequency. In two of eight donors, the top clonotype was HLA-C-restricted CMV-specific.

TCRdb reprocessed the reads with MiXCR, giving one entry per CDR3 protein. This table holds 150,000 to 160,000 distinct CDR3 sequences, about 20% found once. Concerning this clonotype itself: The antigen remains unidentified. A read error may be the cause here, since a much bigger clone is one base away.

The CDR3 runs 14 residues. Germline loops: CDR1 SGHTA, CDR2 FQGNSA. The chain employs TRBV7-2 and TRBJ1-1; D uncertain. The sequenced sample was PBMCs. This sequence was found in a human donor in good health (CMV status not recorded). Some clones in this sample may be carry-over from other donors' samples. The CDR3 region is CASRPQAVNTGAFF. The DNA for the CDR3 is TGTGCCAGCAGGCCCCAGGCGGTGAACACTGGAGCTTTCTTT.